This T cell receptor beta chain was captured in a study of T cell repertoires in cytomegalovirus infection (dated by TCRdb to between 2017 and 2020). The study in broad terms: Donor HLA type was relevant to the analysis, as public TCR beta signatures indicated carriage of CMV infection together with the matching HLA type.

Looking up the germline V gene yields CDR1 SGHTA and CDR2 FQGNSA. The CDR3 measures 18 amino acids from cysteine to phenylalanine. The entry retains the CDR3 DNA only, 54 bases that are in frame from base 1. The junction carries 19 bases between V and J, which are trimmed by 5 bases and 2 bases respectively. Sequenced using an Illumina HiSeq 1500. TCRdb reprocessing: public reads trimmed at Q25 with fastp, clones called with MiXCR, in-frame beta chains kept. Rows merge per CDR3 protein into single entries with the most common DNA and genes. The table for this sample lists nearly 450,000 distinct CDR3 sequences; about 33% of them were counted only once. Of the sample, roughly 13% is held by the ten largest clones. Concerning this clonotype: Its antigen remains undetermined. This sequence may be a read error, since a much larger clone differs from it by one base.

The paper's findings and limits, for the study overall: The ex vivo response was dominated by HLA-C-restricted CMV-specific TCR beta clonotypes, and the single most frequent clonotype in two of eight donors was supplied by these HLA-C-restricted clonotypes. Cumulative frequency of public TCR beta family members discriminated carriers of CMV infection plus the relevant HLA type in this cohort and an independent approximately 350-donor cohort.

The sequence came from a human donor in good health (CMV status not recorded). Some clones in this sample may be carry-over from other donors' samples. This receptor chain uses TRBV7-2 and TRBJ2-6, with the D call perhaps TRBD1 or TRBD2, as 6 bases match in each case. Sequencing input: PBMCs. The nucleotide sequence reads as follows: TGTGCCAGCAGCCTTCGGGGCAGGGGAGGACCTGGGGCCAACGTCCTGACTTTC. It translates to CASSLRGRGGPGANVLTF.